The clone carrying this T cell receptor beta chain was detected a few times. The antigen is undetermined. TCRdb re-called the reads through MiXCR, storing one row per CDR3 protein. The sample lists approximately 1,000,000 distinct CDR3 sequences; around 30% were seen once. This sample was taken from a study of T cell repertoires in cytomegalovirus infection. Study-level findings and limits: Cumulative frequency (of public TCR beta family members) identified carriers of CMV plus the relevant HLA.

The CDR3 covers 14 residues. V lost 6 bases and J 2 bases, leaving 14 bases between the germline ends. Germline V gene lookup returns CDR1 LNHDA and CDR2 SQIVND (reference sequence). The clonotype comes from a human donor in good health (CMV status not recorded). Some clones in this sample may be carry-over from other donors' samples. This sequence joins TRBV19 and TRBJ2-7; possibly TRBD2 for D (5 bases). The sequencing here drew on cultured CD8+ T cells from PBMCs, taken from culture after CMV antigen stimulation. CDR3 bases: TGTGCCAGTAGACCCAACCGGGGAGCCTACGAGCAGTACTTC. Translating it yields CASRPNRGAYEQYF.